Below, 31 T cell receptor beta chains from the same sample are listed, as sequenced in a study of blood T cell repertoires in COVID-19. Generated by immunoSEQ multiplex PCR, the TCRdb table keeps only in-frame clones and is missing some. The sample lists about 49,000 clones; over 65% were seen once. The sample was peripheral blood. Receptors were obtained from a woman aged 70-85 years with acute or convalescent COVID-19.

To note about this clone: Within the sample, other DNA sequences also encode this same CDR3. V usage is TRBV2 and J usage is TRBJ2-7, with D tentatively TRBD2 (6 bases). V was trimmed by 4 bases and J by 3 bases, leaving 13 bases between them. This CDR3 contains 14 residues. Germline CDR1 SNHLY, CDR2 FYNNEI. The chain's CDR3 is CASSGLAGLYEQYF. The CDR3, as DNA: TGTGCCAGCAGTGGCCTTGCGGGACTCTACGAGCAGTACTTC.

This clone was counted a single time. The chain recombines TRBV12-5 with TRBJ2-1; 10 bases line up with TRBD1. The CDR3 covers 14 residues. Germline trimming cut 7 bases from V and 4 bases from J; bases unmatched to any gene: 4. Germline values: CDR1 LGHNT, CDR2 FRNRAP. CDR3 bases: TGTGCTAGTGCCCCGGGACAGGGGTACAATGAGCAGTTCTTC. This translates into CASAPGQGYNEQFF.

The chain combines TRBV13 with TRBJ1-2; no reliable D call. The CDR3 extends over 11 amino acids. The V and J ends lost 5 bases and 13 bases respectively, with 14 bases between them. Germline V gene data show CDR1 as PRHDT and CDR2 as FYEKMQ (reference sequence). The CDR3 loop is CASSRTTEVTF. In DNA, the CDR3 is TGTGCCAGCAGCAGAACGACTGAGGTCACCTTC.

The chain employs TRBV9 and TRBJ2-5; 9 nucleotides agree with TRBD2. The trim removed 0 bases at V and 0 bases at J, leaving 3 bases unmatched. This CDR3 has 16 amino acids. The V gene's germline CDR1 is SGDLS and CDR2 YYNGEE. The chain's CDR3 is CASSVDASGNQETQYF. CDR3 sequence (DNA): TGTGCCAGCAGCGTAGATGCTAGCGGGAACCAAGAGACCCAGTACTTC.

This clone was observed a single time. For the CDR3, the DNA is TGTGCCAGCAGCTTGGGGGATAGCGGGCCCTCCTACAATGAGCAGTTCTTC. Amino acids: CASSLGDSGPSYNEQFF. J is TRBJ2-1 and V is TRBV5-5; TRBD2 aligns across 7 bases. The V and J ends lost 0 bases and 0 bases, in that order; junction bases with no gene match: 6. The CDR3 runs to 17 residues. Germline loops: CDR1 SGHKS, CDR2 YYEKEE (reference sequence).

The chain carries TRBV2 and TRBJ2-4; no definite D call. The CDR3 has 13 residues. The germline V gene has CDR1 SNHLY and CDR2 FYNNEI. The V end was cut by 7 bases, the J end by 6 bases, with 13 bases between. The CDR3 DNA is TGTGCCAGCACTGGGCCGGTGGGAAACATTCAGTACTTC. It encodes CASTGPVGNIQYF. Using reference TRBV2 and TRBJ2-4 for the parts outside the CDR3, the full variable domain is EPEVTQTPSHQVTQMGQEVILRCVPISNHLYFYWYRQILGQKVEFLVSFYNNEISEKSEIFDDQFSVERPDGSNFTLKIRSTKLEDSAMYFCASTGPVGNIQYFGAGTRLSVL.

The genes are TRBV9 and TRBJ2-1; no reliable D call. The germline V gene encodes CDR1 SGDLS and CDR2 YYNGEE. With 4 bases removed from V and 5 bases from J, the gap between germline ends came to 16 bases. The CDR3 has 15 residues. Here the CDR3 reads CASSSSVVADNEQFF. The CDR3 bases are TGTGCCAGCAGCAGCTCCGTGGTAGCCGACAATGAGCAGTTCTTC.

The chain links TRBV20-1 to TRBJ2-7; 10 nucleotides agree with TRBD1. V gave up 3 bases and J gave up 9 bases; unmatched junction bases: 14. The germline gives CDR1 DFQATT, CDR2 SNEGSKA (reference sequence). The CDR3 covers 15 residues. The CDR3 nucleotides read TGCAGTGCTAGTGACCCGGGACAGGGGTCGAGGTGGCAGTACTTC. It translates to CSASDPGQGSRWQYF.

The chain links TRBV5-1 to TRBJ2-5; weak D call: TRBD2 (5 bases). This CDR3 is built from 12 residues. CDR1 and CDR2 (germline): SGHRS, YFSETQ. V was pared by 0 bases and J by 5 bases, with 5 bases between. CDR3 in DNA: TGCGCCAGCAGCTTGGCGGGGGAGACCCAGTACTTC. Protein sequence: CASSLAGETQYF.

The rearrangement uses TRBV6-1 and TRBJ1-1, with 7 nucleotides matching TRBD1. The CDR3 has 15 residues. Germline CDR1 and CDR2: MNHNS and SASEGT. V lost 3 bases, J lost 1 base, and 5 bases stayed unmatched. CDR3 amino acids: CASSEGHRGNTEAFF. The CDR3 region has the DNA TGTGCCAGCAGTGAGGGTCACAGGGGGAACACTGAAGCTTTCTTT.

The chain joins TRBV7-8 to TRBJ2-2; 14 bases fit TRBD2. Trimming took 5 bases from V and 3 from J; bases not matched to a gene: 2. Per the germline V gene, CDR1 is SGHVS and CDR2 is FQNEAQ. There are 16 residues in the CDR3. CDR3 amino acids: CASSRTSGRYTGELFF. CDR3 nucleotides: TGTGCCAGCAGCAGGACTAGCGGGAGGTACACCGGGGAGCTGTTTTTT.

Details on this clone: The sample contains more than one DNA sequence encoding this CDR3. The gene calls are TRBV6-5 and TRBJ2-1; TRBD1 aligns across 7 bases. Trimming cost V 0 bases and J 4 bases; bases outside gene matches: 3. The CDR3 is 15 residues long. Looked up from germline, CDR1 is MNHEY and CDR2 is SVGAGI. Written as DNA, the CDR3 is TGTGCCAGCAGTTACTCGAGACAGGGATACAATGAGCAGTTCTTC. Translated: CASSYSRQGYNEQFF.

V gene TRBV28 combines with J gene TRBJ1-1, with unresolved D. V gave up 8 bases and J gave up 4 bases, with 14 bases separating them. The CDR3 consists of 13 residues. The germline V gene encodes CDR1 MDHEN and CDR2 SYDVKM. The CDR3 coding sequence is TGTGCCAGCCGGCCGGGAGGAACCACTGAAGCTTTCTTT. Translation gives CASRPGGTTEAFF.

This clone was counted at least ten times. V gene TRBV9 combines with J gene TRBJ1-2, with no clear D. Germline V gene sequence: CDR1 SGDLS, CDR2 YYNGEE. The germline V and J ends were trimmed by 3 bases and 5 bases, with 5 bases remaining between them. This CDR3 is built from 11 residues. CDR3 bases: TGTGCCAGCAGCGGAGAATATGGCTACACCTTC. Translating it yields CASSGEYGYTF.

This clone was counted a single time. The V gene is TRBV5-1, the J gene TRBJ2-7, with D tentatively TRBD2 (5 bases). V was clipped by 1 base and J by 4 bases, with 9 bases between them. The germline CDR1 and CDR2 sequences are SGHRS and YFSETQ. The CDR3 runs 13 residues. This CDR3 reads CASSLTSTYEQYF. For the CDR3, the DNA is TGCGCCAGCAGCTTGACTAGTACATACGAGCAGTACTTC.

The genes are TRBV6-5 and TRBJ1-2; TRBD1 matches 7 bases. V lost 6 bases and J lost 8; bases outside the gene matches: 9. The germline gives CDR1 MNHEY, CDR2 SVGAGI. This CDR3 is 13 amino acids long. CDR3 in DNA: TGTGCCAGCAGACACCCACAGGGGTGGGGCTACACCTTC. This translates into CASRHPQGWGYTF.

The genes are TRBV5-1 and TRBJ2-7, with 15 positions matching TRBD2. Germline values: CDR1 SGHRS, CDR2 YFSETQ. The CDR3 covers 16 residues. Trimming at V came to 4 bases and at J to 5 bases, leaving 7 bases not matched to a gene. In DNA form, the CDR3 reads TGCGCCAGCAGCGTGGGACTAGCGGGGGGCGTGGACGAGCAGTACTTC. Its translation is CASSVGLAGGVDEQYF. Together with reference TRBV5-1 and TRBJ2-7, the CDR3 gives the full variable domain: KAGVTQTPRYLIKTRGQQVTLSCSPISGHRSVSWYQQTPGQGLQFLFEYFSETQRNKGNFPGRFSGRQFSNSRSEMNVSTLELGDSALYLCASSVGLAGGVDEQYFGPGTRLTVT.

V gene TRBV28 combines with J gene TRBJ2-7; weak D call: TRBD1 (7 bases). The germline gives CDR1 MDHEN, CDR2 SYDVKM. V shed 8 bases and J shed 0 bases, with 14 bases lying between them. This CDR3 comprises 14 residues. The CDR3 nucleotides are TGTGCCAGCCTCGGGCAGGGGGGCTCCTACGAGCAGTACTTC. Its translation: CASLGQGGSYEQYF. Using reference TRBV28 and TRBJ2-7 for the parts outside the CDR3, the full variable domain is DVKVTQSSRYLVKRTGEKVFLECVQDMDHENMFWYRQDPGLGLRLIYFSYDVKMKEKGDIPEGYSVSREKKERFSLILESASTNQTSMYLCASLGQGGSYEQYFGPGTRLTVT.

The chain carries TRBV15 and TRBJ2-7, with D maybe TRBD1 (5 bases). V was shortened by 1 base and J by 4 bases, with 14 bases between the two germline ends. CDR1 is LNHNV and CDR2 is YYDKDF in the germline V gene (reference sequence). The CDR3 spans 15 residues. The CDR3 sequence is CATSRASGSPYEQYF. DNA of the CDR3: TGTGCCACCAGCAGAGCCTCAGGGTCACCTTACGAGCAGTACTTC.

The chain joins TRBV3-1 (or the pseudogene TRBV3-2) to TRBJ2-3, with 15 bases identical to TRBD2. Per germline, CDR1 LGHDT and CDR2 YNNKEL (reference sequence). The CDR3 totals 20 residues. With 3 bases clipped from V and 0 bases from J, the junction kept 10 bases outside the gene matches. Here the CDR3 reads CASSQPTGTSGGPSTDTQYF. The CDR3 DNA is TGTGCCAGCAGCCAGCCAACCGGGACTAGCGGGGGGCCCAGCACAGATACGCAGTATTTT.

V and J are TRBV30 and TRBJ2-5; D not certain. The CDR3 covers 14 residues. V was shortened by 0 bases and J by 1 base, with 9 bases between the two germline ends. The germline V gene encodes CDR1 GTSNPN and CDR2 SVGIG (reference sequence). The CDR3 protein is CAWSVRGGQETQYF. CDR3 DNA: TGTGCCTGGAGTGTACGCGGCGGCCAAGAGACCCAGTACTTC.

The V and J genes are TRBV9 and TRBJ2-3, with 10 bases matching TRBD2. CDR1 and CDR2 (germline): SGDLS, YYNGEE. Trimming at V came to 4 bases and at J to 5 bases, leaving 10 bases not matched to a gene. The CDR3 extends over 16 amino acids. In nucleotides, the CDR3 is TGTGCCAGCAGCTCCGGAGCGGGAGGGGCGGGAGATACGCAGTATTTT. As protein: CASSSGAGGAGDTQYF.

The gene calls are TRBV28 and TRBJ1-5; 8 nucleotides line up with TRBD1. The CDR3 has 13 residues. CDR1 is MDHEN, CDR2 SYDVKM, per germline. V trimming: 3 bases; J trimming: 7 bases; junction bases outside the gene matches: 2. DNA of the CDR3: TGTGCCAGCAGTTTTACAGGGGGACAGCCCCAGCATTTT. The encoded protein is CASSFTGGQPQHF.

This clone was seen at least ten times. V is TRBV14 and J is TRBJ1-4; 9 bases align to TRBD1. The CDR3 totals 16 residues. J gave up 8 bases and V 2 bases, and 9 bases lay outside the gene matches. Germline V CDR1 and CDR2: SGHDN, FVKESK. The CDR3 DNA is TGTGCCAGCAGCCAATTACCGGGACAGGGAAGCGAAAAACTGTTTTTT. This encodes CASSQLPGQGSEKLFF.

The J gene is TRBJ2-1, the V gene TRBV7-9; TRBD2 matches 13 bases. J gave up 7 bases and V 5 bases, and 8 bases lay outside the gene matches. Per germline, CDR1 SEHNR and CDR2 FQNEAQ (reference sequence). This CDR3 is built from 16 residues. The CDR3 loop reads CASSPPGLAGVNEQFF. CDR3 nucleotides: TGTGCCAGCAGCCCTCCCGGACTAGCGGGGGTTAATGAGCAGTTCTTC.

This chain joins TRBV9 and TRBJ2-1, with TRBD1 as a possible D gene (5 bases). CDR3 length: 16 amino acids. Germline V CDR1 and CDR2: SGDLS, YYNGEE. Trimming shortened V by 2 bases and J by 3 bases, and 15 bases separated the two germline ends. The CDR3 nucleotides read TGTGCCAGCAGCGTTCAGTCAGGGTCGGTCTACAATGAGCAGTTCTTC. Encoded protein: CASSVQSGSVYNEQFF.

The V gene is TRBV7-9, the J gene TRBJ2-7, with 9 bases lining up with TRBD2. Looked up from germline, CDR1 is SEHNR and CDR2 is FQNEAQ (reference sequence). The length of the CDR3 is 15 residues. V lost 5 bases, J lost 2 bases, and 7 bases stayed unmatched. The CDR3 loop is CASSPGLAGTYEQYF. CDR3 DNA sequence: TGTGCCAGCAGCCCCGGTCTAGCGGGAACCTACGAGCAGTACTTC.

There are a few counts of this clone. J is TRBJ1-1 and V is TRBV10-3; D remains unclear. CDR1 and CDR2 from the germline V gene are ENHRY and SYGVKD. The V gene lost 2 bases and the J gene lost 1 base, with 14 bases spanning the gap. The CDR3 extends over 16 amino acids. The CDR3 here is CAISETARSTNTEAFF. The CDR3 DNA sequence: TGTGCCATCAGTGAGACAGCAAGGTCAACGAACACTGAAGCTTTCTTT.

The rearrangement links TRBV6-5 to TRBJ1-2, with 7 bases aligning to TRBD1. The CDR3 is 14 amino acids. In germline, CDR1 is MNHEY, CDR2 SVGAGI. J gave up 6 bases and V 4 bases, and 8 bases lay outside the gene matches. The CDR3 spells CASSSVDRTDGYTF. The CDR3 region has the DNA TGTGCCAGCAGTTCCGTGGACAGGACCGATGGCTACACCTTC.

In its sample, this clone was seen a few times. V gene TRBV7-8 combines with J gene TRBJ1-1, with D unclear. Trimming took off 1 base at V and 11 bases at J, with 14 bases between the two ends. Germline values: CDR1 SGHVS, CDR2 FQNEAQ. The CDR3 spans 13 residues. The CDR3 loop reads CASSLDNGRIAFF. The CDR3 DNA is TGTGCCAGCAGCTTAGACAACGGGAGGATCGCTTTCTTT. Full variable domain (rest looked up from reference TRBV7-8 and TRBJ1-1): GAGVSQSPRYKVAKRGQDVALRCDPISGHVSLFWYQQALGQGPEFLTYFQNEAQLDKSGLPSDRFFAERPEGSVSTLKIQRTQQEDSAVYLCASSLDNGRIAFFGQGTRLTVV.

The genes are TRBV28 and TRBJ2-1; D might be TRBD1 (6 bases). The CDR3 length is 14 residues. V was trimmed by 4 bases and J by 10 bases, leaving 17 bases between them. Germline V gene lookup returns CDR1 MDHEN and CDR2 SYDVKM. CDR3 nucleotides: TGTGCCAGCAGTTCTAAAAAACAGGGTTGGGAGCAGTTCTTC. Protein product: CASSSKKQGWEQFF.